Detailed here is one T cell receptor (beta chain). This specimen comes from a study of control samples from healthy donors and cancer patients. Produced via immunoSEQ multiplex PCR; TCRdb's table is partial and in-frame only. Of 250,000 to 300,000 clones in the sample, over 75% were seen once. CDR1 and CDR2 from the germline V gene are SGHRS and YFSETQ. The ends were cut back, 0 bases at V and 2 bases at J, with 5 bases in the middle. The CDR3 extends over 14 amino acids. The chain links TRBV5-1 to TRBJ2-2, with unresolved D. The receptor was derived from a woman in her sixties or seventies with lung cancer. Sequencing was carried out using PBMCs. This CDR3 is CASSLGSNTGELFF. CDR3 bases: TGCGCCAGCAGCTTGGGGAGTAACACCGGGGAGCTGTTTTTT.